Sequencing of this TCR beta chain was carried out in a study of response to subunit inactivated influenza vaccine. Regarding this clonotype: Its antigen is currently unknown.

Germline CDR1 is MNHEY and CDR2 is SMNVEV (reference sequence). The ends were cut back, 4 bases at V and 3 bases at J, with 9 bases in the middle. The CDR3 length is 13 residues. TCRdb re-analysed the RT-PCR reads in MiXCR, keeping a single row per CDR3 protein. Found here are approximately 490,000 distinct CDR3 sequences, 7.2% of them singletons; the top ten hold 10% to 15%. Study observations and caveats: A suggestion made by the authors is that each seasonal influenza vaccination recruits few new T cells.

The TCR was taken from a man aged 50 to 75 who received an inactivated influenza vaccine. This material consisted of PBMCs from blood, taken less than 30 months after vaccination. The chain recombines TRBV27 with TRBJ1-1, with D perhaps matching TRBD1 (6 bases). The CDR3 coding sequence is TGTGCCAGCAGTTACGCAGGGGACACTGAAGCTTTCTTT. Protein product: CASSYAGDTEAFF.